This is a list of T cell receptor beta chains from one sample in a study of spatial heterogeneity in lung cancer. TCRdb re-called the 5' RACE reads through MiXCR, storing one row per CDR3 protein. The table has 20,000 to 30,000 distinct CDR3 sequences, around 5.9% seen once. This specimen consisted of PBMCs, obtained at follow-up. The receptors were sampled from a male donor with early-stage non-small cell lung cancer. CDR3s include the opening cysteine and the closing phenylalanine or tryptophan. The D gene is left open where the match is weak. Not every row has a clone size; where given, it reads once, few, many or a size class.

cdr3_nt: TGTGCCAGCAGTGACGGACAGCCCCCGCAGTCCCAGTACTTC; cdr3_aa: CASSDGQPPQSQYF; d_call: .; clone_size: few; j_call: TRBJ2-7; v_call: TRBV2
cdr3_nt: TGTGCCAGCAGCCAAGGAGGACTAGCTGCCGAGCAGTACTTC; cdr3_aa: CASSQGGLAAEQYF; d_call: TRBD2; clone_size: many; j_call: TRBJ2-7; v_call: TRBV3-1
cdr3_nt: TGTGCCAGCAGTTATCTAAGCTTAGGTCAGTTCTTC; cdr3_aa: CASSYLSLGQFF; d_call: .; clone_size: many; j_call: TRBJ2-1; v_call: TRBV12-3/TRBV12-4
cdr3_nt: TGTGCCAGCAGTGAACAAGTTGATATGTTACAGGCTAATGAAAAACTGTTTTTT; cdr3_aa: CASSEQVDMLQANEKLFF; d_call: .; clone_size: few; j_call: TRBJ1-4; v_call: TRBV25-1
cdr3_nt: TGCGCCAGCAGCTCCAATCCGGGGGGGACTAATGAAAAACTGTTTTTT; cdr3_aa: CASSSNPGGTNEKLFF; d_call: .; clone_size: many; j_call: TRBJ1-4; v_call: TRBV5-1
cdr3_nt: TGTGCCAGCAGCCCGGGACGGACGACCTACGAGCAGTACTTC; cdr3_aa: CASSPGRTTYEQYF; d_call: .; clone_size: many; j_call: TRBJ2-7; v_call: TRBV7-8
cdr3_nt: TGCAGCGTTGCTGGGACTAGCTCCACGGGGGACAATGAGCAGTTCTTC; cdr3_aa: CSVAGTSSTGDNEQFF; d_call: TRBD2; clone_size: many; j_call: TRBJ2-1; v_call: TRBV29-1
cdr3_nt: TGTGCCAGCAGCTTAGGTGTTGAGCAGTTCTTC; cdr3_aa: CASSLGVEQFF; d_call: .; clone_size: .; j_call: TRBJ2-1; v_call: TRBV7-9
cdr3_nt: TGTGCCACCCACTTGCGGCGAAAGGCGTCAGCCAACTATGGCTACACCTTC; cdr3_aa: CATHLRRKASANYGYTF; d_call: .; clone_size: many; j_call: TRBJ1-2; v_call: TRBV3-1
cdr3_nt: TGTGCCAGCAGCTCGGACAGGACCAACTATGGCTACACCTTC; cdr3_aa: CASSSDRTNYGYTF; d_call: TRBD1; clone_size: many; j_call: TRBJ1-2; v_call: TRBV5-4
cdr3_nt: TGCAGTGCTAGAGATCTTGACAGGGGGACAGATACGCAGTATTTT; cdr3_aa: CSARDLDRGTDTQYF; d_call: TRBD1; clone_size: few; j_call: TRBJ2-3; v_call: TRBV20-1
cdr3_nt: TGTGCCAGCAGCGTTAGCGGGAGGAACACCGGGGAGCTGTTTTTT; cdr3_aa: CASSVSGRNTGELFF; d_call: TRBD2; clone_size: few; j_call: TRBJ2-2; v_call: TRBV7-3
cdr3_nt: TGCAGTACGCAGGGGTCGGGAAACACCATATATTTT; cdr3_aa: CSTQGSGNTIYF; d_call: .; clone_size: few; j_call: TRBJ1-3; v_call: TRBV20-1
cdr3_nt: TGCAGTGCCAAATTAGGACGGGAGACTGAAGCTTTCTTT; cdr3_aa: CSAKLGRETEAFF; d_call: .; clone_size: many; j_call: TRBJ1-1; v_call: TRBV20-1
cdr3_nt: TGCGCCAGCAGCCAGACAGGGGACGAGGGAGATACGCAGTATTTT; cdr3_aa: CASSQTGDEGDTQYF; d_call: TRBD1; clone_size: many; j_call: TRBJ2-3; v_call: TRBV4-3
cdr3_nt: TGTGCCAGCAGCGTTGCCCCCGTTATGGGGGAGCTGTTTTTT; cdr3_aa: CASSVAPVMGELFF; d_call: .; clone_size: many; j_call: TRBJ2-2; v_call: TRBV28
cdr3_nt: TGCGCCAGCAGCCAAGATTTAGCCTCGGCGGCGGGCCTCGGCGAGCAGTACTTC; cdr3_aa: CASSQDLASAAGLGEQYF; d_call: .; clone_size: many; j_call: TRBJ2-7; v_call: TRBV4-3
cdr3_nt: TGTGCCATCGCGGGAAACACCGGGGAGCTGTTTTTT; cdr3_aa: CAIAGNTGELFF; d_call: .; clone_size: few; j_call: TRBJ2-2; v_call: TRBV10-3
cdr3_nt: TGTGCCAGCAGTTACTCGGGACTCGAATATACGCAGTATTTT; cdr3_aa: CASSYSGLEYTQYF; d_call: .; clone_size: .; j_call: TRBJ2-3; v_call: TRBV6-5
cdr3_nt: TGCGCCAGCAGCTTGGGCAGAAGCTACGAGCAGTACTTC; cdr3_aa: CASSLGRSYEQYF; d_call: .; clone_size: many; j_call: TRBJ2-7; v_call: TRBV5-1
cdr3_nt: TGTGCCAGCAGTTACTGGGAGGAAAGACAGGGAGACTATGGCTACACCTTC; cdr3_aa: CASSYWEERQGDYGYTF; d_call: TRBD1; clone_size: .; j_call: TRBJ1-2; v_call: TRBV6-2/TRBV6-3
cdr3_nt: TGTGCCAGTATGCGGGACACTGAAGCTTTCTTT; cdr3_aa: CASMRDTEAFF; d_call: .; clone_size: .; j_call: TRBJ1-1; v_call: TRBV2
cdr3_nt: TGCGCCAGCAGCTTGGCCGTGGGAAGTTGGACTGAAGCTTTCTTT; cdr3_aa: CASSLAVGSWTEAFF; d_call: .; clone_size: once; j_call: TRBJ1-1; v_call: TRBV5-1
cdr3_nt: TGCAGTGCTAGAAGCGGGGGGGCCCCCGAGCAGTACTTC; cdr3_aa: CSARSGGAPEQYF; d_call: TRBD2; clone_size: .; j_call: TRBJ2-7; v_call: TRBV20-1
cdr3_nt: TGCAGCCTATACAGGGGCACTGAAGCTTTCTTT; cdr3_aa: CSLYRGTEAFF; d_call: TRBD1; clone_size: many; j_call: TRBJ1-1; v_call: TRBV29-1
cdr3_nt: TGCGCCAGCAGACTCAGGGGTATTGACACCGGGGAGCTGTTTTTT; cdr3_aa: CASRLRGIDTGELFF; d_call: .; clone_size: many; j_call: TRBJ2-2; v_call: TRBV5-1
cdr3_nt: TGCAGTGCTACGGCAGGGGAACTTCAAGAGACCCAGTACTTC; cdr3_aa: CSATAGELQETQYF; d_call: .; clone_size: many; j_call: TRBJ2-5; v_call: TRBV20-1
cdr3_nt: TGCAGTGCTAGAGGAATTGAAGGACAGCGAGGAATCCATGAAAAACTGTTTTTT; cdr3_aa: CSARGIEGQRGIHEKLFF; d_call: .; clone_size: .; j_call: TRBJ1-4; v_call: TRBV20-1
cdr3_nt: TGTGCCAGCAGCCAAGCAGGGTACAATGAGCAGTTCTTC; cdr3_aa: CASSQAGYNEQFF; d_call: .; clone_size: many; j_call: TRBJ2-1; v_call: TRBV14
cdr3_nt: TGTGCCAGCAGCTGGGACAGTAATCAGCCCCAGCATTTT; cdr3_aa: CASSWDSNQPQHF; d_call: TRBD1; clone_size: .; j_call: TRBJ1-5; v_call: TRBV5-5
cdr3_nt: TGCAGTGCTAGGACGGGACTAGTGAGAAGGAATGAGCAGTTCTTC; cdr3_aa: CSARTGLVRRNEQFF; d_call: TRBD2; clone_size: many; j_call: TRBJ2-1; v_call: TRBV20-1